The clone carrying this T cell receptor (beta chain) was counted a few times. As yet, its antigen is unknown. The record originates from a study of blood T cells in healthy people across ages. Whole-study context: Capturing about one barcoded beta molecule per two T cells was achieved by template switching. Study conclusions and caveats: There was a strong correlation between TCR beta diversity and naive T cell percentage. Diversity estimates from one million T cells were considered underestimates.

The length of the CDR3 is 13 residues. Germline V gene sequence: CDR1 MNHEY, CDR2 SVGAGI. The V and J ends lost 6 bases and 5 bases respectively, with 12 bases between them. Combining a sample-barcoded 5' primer with a J-beta primer mix, a second PCR ran for about 6 to 12 cycles. A single record per CDR3 protein comes from TCRdb applying MiXCR to the 5' RACE reads. The sample contains about 400,000 distinct CDR3 sequences, more than 45% of which appear only once. The clonotype originates from a man in his 60s in good health. The chain joins TRBV6-5 to TRBJ2-3, with D maybe TRBD2 (5 bases). Sequenced: blood. The CDR3 is CASSARGKDTQYF. CDR3 DNA: TGTGCCAGCAGCGCCCGGGGAAAAGATACGCAGTATTTT.